The sequence of this T cell receptor (beta chain) was determined in a study of blood T cell repertoires in COVID-19. About the research overall: The samples span acute and convalescent COVID-19 from the United States, Italy and Spain. PBMCs, B-cell-depleted T cells, or T cells provided the cDNA or gDNA that made up the material.

The V end was cut by 5 bases, the J end by 8 bases, with 13 bases between. The CDR3 consists of 13 residues. Germline values: CDR1 SGHAT, CDR2 FQNNGV. As originally analysed: From reference gene primer amplification, estimates of nucleated cell counts were derived. Using immunoSEQ multiplex PCR, the repertoire was profiled, and TCRdb retains in-frame clones only, with some absent. For V, J and clone size, that table is used; D and trimming come from the DNA. The table includes tens of thousands of clones, 85% to 90% detected once. Sequenced sample: peripheral blood. The receptor was derived from a man aged 55 to 70 with acute or convalescent COVID-19. This chain joins TRBV11-2 and TRBJ2-1; the D gene is possibly TRBD2 (6 bases). DNA of the CDR3: TGTGCCAGCAGCCCGACTAGGCTTGATGAGCAGTTCTTC. Translation gives CASSPTRLDEQFF.